This record concerns one T cell receptor beta chain sequence. TCRdb's table, derived via immunoSEQ multiplex PCR, lists solely in-frame clones and lacks some. The table records roughly 11,000 clones, about two thirds of them present only once. Trimming at V came to 2 bases and at J to 2 bases, leaving 14 bases not matched to a gene. The CDR3 has 20 amino acids. Germline-derived CDR1 and CDR2 are SGHTA and FQGTGA. These data originate in a study of blood T cell repertoires in COVID-19. The TCR sequence derives from a man in his 60s with COVID-19, enrolled during active disease. V is TRBV7-3 and J is TRBJ2-3; 12 bases line up with TRBD2. Sample: peripheral blood. Here the CDR3 DNA reads TGTGCCAGCAGCTTACGCGGGTCTAGCGGGAGGGGTCGAGACACAGATACGCAGTATTTT. Its protein is CASSLRGSSGRGRDTDTQYF.